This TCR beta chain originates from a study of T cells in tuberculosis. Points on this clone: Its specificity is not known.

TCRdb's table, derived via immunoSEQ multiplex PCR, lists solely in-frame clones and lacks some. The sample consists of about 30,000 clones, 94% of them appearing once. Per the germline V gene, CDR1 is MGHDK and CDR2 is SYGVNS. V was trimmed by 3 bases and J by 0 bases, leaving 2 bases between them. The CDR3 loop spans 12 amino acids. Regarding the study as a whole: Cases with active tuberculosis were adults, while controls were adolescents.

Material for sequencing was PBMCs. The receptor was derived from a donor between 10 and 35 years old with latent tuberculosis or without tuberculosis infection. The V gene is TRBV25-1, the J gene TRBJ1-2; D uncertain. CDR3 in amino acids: CASSDTNYGYTF. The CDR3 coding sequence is TGTGCCAGCAGTGACACTAACTATGGCTACACCTTC.